What follows are 25 T cell receptor beta chains derived from one specimen sequenced in a study of shared clonotypes between healthy human individuals. Some clones are missing from TCRdb's copy, which holds only in-frame ones; the method was immunoSEQ multiplex PCR. The top ten hold roughly 0.13% of the sample, which has 2 million to 2.5 million clones, approximately 94% seen once. Sequences were obtained from naive CD4+ T cells sorted from blood. Subset meaning: CD45RA+ positively selected. The receptors were sampled from a man between 18 and 29 years old in good health.

This chain links TRBV13 with TRBJ1-1; tentative D call: TRBD1 (5 bases). From germline, CDR1 is PRHDT and CDR2 FYEKMQ (reference sequence). V was shortened by 5 bases and J by 0 bases, with 7 bases between the two germline ends. The CDR3 contains 13 residues. This CDR3 is CASSGDLNTEAFF. The DNA of the CDR3 is TGTGCCAGCAGCGGGGACTTGAACACTGAAGCTTTCTTT.

This rearrangement joins TRBV2 to TRBJ2-1; 8 bases fit TRBD2. J gave up 0 bases and V 4 bases, and 11 bases lay outside the gene matches. Germline CDR1 and CDR2: SNHLY and FYNNEI. CDR3 length: 18 residues. The CDR3 DNA is TGTGCCAGCAGTGTGGAGGCTAGCGGGCTTAGCTCCTACAATGAGCAGTTCTTC. Protein: CASSVEASGLSSYNEQFF.

The rearrangement uses TRBV15 and TRBJ1-6; 8 nucleotides match TRBD1. Germline V lookup: CDR1 LNHNV, CDR2 YYDKDF (reference sequence). J was trimmed by 11 bases and V by 6 bases; bases with no gene match: 12. This CDR3 is 15 amino acids long. The CDR3 protein is CATRGTGGAEAPLHF. Here the CDR3 DNA reads TGTGCCACCAGGGGGACAGGCGGAGCGGAAGCACCCCTCCACTTT.

This sequence joins TRBV9 and TRBJ1-4, with 7 bases aligning to TRBD1. The trim removed 1 base at V and 3 bases at J, leaving 6 bases unmatched. There are 16 residues in the CDR3. Germline CDR1 is SGDLS and CDR2 is YYNGEE. CDR3: CASSVRGQASNEKLFF. The CDR3 DNA follows: TGTGCCAGCAGCGTAAGGGGGCAGGCGTCTAATGAAAAACTGTTTTTT.

The V gene is TRBV7-3, the J gene TRBJ2-3; 12 bases match TRBD2. The germline CDR1 and CDR2 sequences are SGHTA and FQGTGA. The CDR3 length is 16 residues. The J segment lost 2 bases and the V segment lost 4 bases, leaving 4 bases of the junction unmatched. The chain's CDR3 is CASSSGLAGNTDTQYF. In DNA, the CDR3 is TGTGCCAGCAGCTCCGGACTAGCGGGGAACACAGATACGCAGTATTTT.

This chain joins TRBV5-4 and TRBJ2-7; the match to TRBD2 covers 11 bases. The trim removed 4 bases at V and 2 bases at J, leaving 2 bases unmatched. Germline CDR1 and CDR2: SGHNT and YYREEE (reference sequence). The CDR3 extends over 14 amino acids. The CDR3 here is CASSTSGGTYEQYF. CDR3 bases: TGTGCCAGCAGCACTAGCGGGGGTACCTACGAGCAGTACTTC.

This clone was picked up one time. The chain uses TRBV30 and TRBJ2-2, with a weak D call TRBD2 (5 bases). From germline, CDR1 is GTSNPN and CDR2 SVGIG (reference sequence). The V end lost 5 bases, the J end lost 1 base, and 11 bases lay between the germline ends. This CDR3 has 14 residues. The CDR3 DNA is TGTGCCTGGGACCGGGATATGAACACCGGGGAGCTGTTTTTT. This translates into CAWDRDMNTGELFF. Combining the CDR3 with reference TRBV30 and TRBJ2-2 gives the whole variable domain SQTIHQWPATLVQPVGSPLSLECTVEGTSNPNLYWYRQAAGRGLQLLFYSVGIGQISSEVPQNLSASRPQDRQFILSSKKLLLSDSGFYLCAWDRDMNTGELFFGEGSRLTVL.

J is TRBJ2-1 and V is TRBV4-3; D is possibly TRBD2 (5 bases). This CDR3 contains 19 residues. Trimming stripped 0 bases from V and 4 bases from J, with 22 bases between. Looked up from germline, CDR1 is LGHNA and CDR2 is YSLEER. The CDR3 loop reads CASSQDTAHYYSGYNEQFF. CDR3 coding DNA: TGCGCCAGCAGCCAAGATACGGCCCATTATTACTCGGGGTACAATGAGCAGTTCTTC.

The chain combines TRBV18 with TRBJ2-1; 11 bases map to TRBD1. This CDR3 spans 14 amino acids. The V gene's germline CDR1 is KGHSH and CDR2 LQKENI. With V trimmed by 4 bases and J by 10 bases, 6 bases remained unmatched. The CDR3 DNA reads as TGTGCCAGCTCACAAGGACAGGGGGCGCGGGAGCAGTTCTTC. Translation: CASSQGQGAREQFF. The variable domain in full, completed from reference TRBV18 and TRBJ2-1, reads NAGVMQNPRHLVRRRGQEARLRCSPMKGHSHVYWYRQLPEEGLKFMVYLQKENIIDESGMPKERFSAEFPKEGPSILRIQQVVRGDSAAYFCASSQGQGAREQFFGPGTRLTVL.

Note on this clone: The junction shows a germline mismatch at one end, possibly a read error. The rearrangement links TRBV7-9 to TRBJ1-2, with a possible D match to TRBD1 (6 bases). The CDR3 runs 14 residues. Germline CDR1 SEHNR, CDR2 FQNEAQ (reference sequence). CDR3 nucleotide sequence: TGTGCCAGCAGCCTACAGGGCCCCGTCGGGGGCTGCACCTTC. Translated, it gives CASSLQGPVGGCTF.

The count of this clone is one. The rearrangement joins TRBV14 to TRBJ1-1; maybe TRBD1 (6 bases). CDR3 size: 14 residues. Germline loops: CDR1 SGHDN, CDR2 FVKESK. Trimming took off 3 bases at V and 4 bases at J, with 12 bases between the two ends. The CDR3 here is CASSHGGRSTEAFF. In DNA, the CDR3 is TGTGCCAGCAGCCATGGGGGGCGTAGCACTGAAGCTTTCTTT. Filled out from reference TRBV14 and TRBJ1-1, the complete variable domain reads EAGVTQFPSHSVIEKGQTVTLRCDPISGHDNLYWYRRVMGKEIKFLLHFVKESKQDESGMPNNRFLAERTGGTYSTLKVQPAELEDSGVYFCASSHGGRSTEAFFGQGTRLTVV.

The chain employs TRBV21-1 and TRBJ1-1; the table's D call of TRBD1 was not tested on the DNA. TRBV21-1 is deemed a pseudogene. The CDR3 sequence is 20 residues long. The CDR3 sequence is CASSKARDRGTPHHNTEAFF. The CDR3 coding sequence is TGTGCCAGCAGCAAAGCTCGGGACAGGGGGACTCCCCACCACAACACTGAAGCTTTCTTT.

The chain links TRBV7-2 to TRBJ2-3; 8 nucleotides match TRBD2. The CDR3 is 15 residues long. Germline lookup yields CDR1 SGHTA and CDR2 FQGNSA. Trimming cost V 1 base and J 4 bases; bases outside gene matches: 4. The CDR3 DNA reads TGTGCCAGCAGCTTAGACCGGGGGGGCCCAGATACGCAGTATTTT. It translates to CASSLDRGGPDTQYF.

V is TRBV10-3 and J is TRBJ2-1; 8 positions agree with TRBD1. Losses at the gene ends were 9 bases for V and 1 base for J; bases not matched to a gene: 2. Germline CDR1 is ENHRY and CDR2 is SYGVKD. This CDR3 comprises 13 residues. This CDR3 is CAIRTGSYNEQFF. Here the CDR3 DNA reads TGTGCCATTCGGACAGGGTCCTACAATGAGCAGTTCTTC.

The rearrangement uses TRBV6-1 and TRBJ1-1, with 9 bases that match TRBD1. V shed 3 bases and J 10 bases; nucleotides not matched to a gene: 9. Per germline, CDR1 MNHNS and CDR2 SASEGT. The CDR3 is made up of 14 amino acids. The CDR3 reads CASSDGTGSLVAFF. CDR3 DNA sequence: TGTGCCAGCAGTGATGGGACAGGGTCATTAGTAGCTTTCTTT.

The V and J genes are TRBV5-1 and TRBJ1-4; a possible D gene is TRBD1 (5 bases). Trimming cost V 1 base and J 2 bases, with 6 bases left between them. The CDR3 consists of 14 residues. From germline, CDR1 is SGHRS and CDR2 YFSETQ. The CDR3 DNA is TGCGCCAGCAGCTTGAGGGGTACTAATGAAAAACTGTTTTTT. Translation gives CASSLRGTNEKLFF. The entire variable domain, with the rest obtained from reference TRBV5-1 and TRBJ1-4, is as follows: KAGVTQTPRYLIKTRGQQVTLSCSPISGHRSVSWYQQTPGQGLQFLFEYFSETQRNKGNFPGRFSGRQFSNSRSEMNVSTLELGDSALYLCASSLRGTNEKLFFGSGTQLSVL.

This clone has a single count. This rearrangement joins TRBV5-1 to TRBJ2-7; 11 nucleotides agree with TRBD2. V shed 7 bases and J 3 bases; nucleotides not matched to a gene: 9. CDR1 and CDR2 (germline): SGHRS, YFSETQ. There are 15 residues in the CDR3. The CDR3: CASGLGLADNYEQYF. The CDR3 DNA is TGCGCCAGCGGATTGGGACTAGCGGACAACTACGAGCAGTACTTC.

The chain joins TRBV6-6 to TRBJ2-5; a weak D match, TRBD1 (5 bases). V was cut by 7 bases and J by 5 bases, with 11 bases left in between. Germline V gene sequence: CDR1 MNHNY, CDR2 SVGAGI (reference sequence). The CDR3 is 12 amino acids. The CDR3, as DNA: TGTGCCAGCAAGGCCCCAGGGGAGACCCAGTACTTC. This encodes CASKAPGETQYF.

This chain uses TRBV5-1 with TRBJ2-2; D is unresolved. V gave up 2 bases and J gave up 7 bases, with 9 bases separating them. Germline V CDR1 and CDR2: SGHRS, YFSETQ. The CDR3 runs to 13 residues. The CDR3 is CASSLFDLGELFF. CDR3 DNA: TGCGCCAGCAGCTTATTTGATCTCGGGGAGCTGTTTTTT.

The rearrangement uses TRBV27 and TRBJ2-4; unclear D gene. The germline CDR1 and CDR2 sequences are MNHEY and SMNVEV (reference sequence). Trimming took 5 bases from V and 5 from J, leaving 10 bases between them. The CDR3 is made up of 13 amino acids. DNA for the CDR3: TGTGCCAGCAGTGTCGACGGTCAAAACATTCAGTACTTC. It is translated as CASSVDGQNIQYF.

For the CDR3, the DNA is TGTGCCATCAGTGAAGGGAGTAACTATGGCTACACCTTC. It codes for CAISEGSNYGYTF. V is TRBV10-3 and J is TRBJ1-2; D is uncertain. The V end lost 3 bases, the J end lost 1 base, and 6 bases lay between the germline ends. The germline CDR1 and CDR2 sequences are ENHRY and SYGVKD. The CDR3 spans 13 residues.

This clone has a single count. The chain combines TRBV28 with TRBJ2-3, with D hard to call. The CDR3 extends over 12 amino acids. Trimming pared 5 bases from V and 6 bases from J, leaving 9 bases between. Germline loops: CDR1 MDHEN, CDR2 SYDVKM. CDR3 nucleotide sequence: TGTGCCAGCAGTGTCCGAGCGGATACGCAGTATTTT. This gives the protein CASSVRADTQYF.

Comments on this clone: The sample carries other DNA sequences with the same CDR3. The chain has TRBV20-1 and TRBJ2-7; D not certain. The CDR3 length is 11 residues. Germline V gene sequence: CDR1 DFQATT, CDR2 SNEGSKA (reference sequence). Deletions cut 2 bases from V and 1 base from J, with 3 bases between. This CDR3 reads CSARRSYEQYF. In nucleotides, the CDR3 is TGCAGTGCTAGACGGTCCTACGAGCAGTACTTC.

In DNA, the CDR3 is TGTGCCAGCAGTTACAGTCCCCTCTACAATGAGCAGTTCTTC. Its translation: CASSYSPLYNEQFF. This chain links TRBV11-2 with TRBJ2-1; D is ambiguous. V dropped 6 bases and J dropped 3 bases, with 12 bases sitting between them. The CDR3 length is 14 residues. The germline CDR1 and CDR2 sequences are SGHAT and FQNNGV.

The gene calls are TRBV2 and TRBJ1-5; 10 nucleotides align to TRBD1. Trimming removed 6 bases from V and 11 bases from J; junction bases left unmatched: 4. The CDR3 covers 12 residues. From germline, CDR1 is SNHLY and CDR2 FYNNEI. The CDR3 DNA is TGTGCCAGCAGCACCGGACAGGGGGCCCAGCATTTT. Translating it yields CASSTGQGAQHF.